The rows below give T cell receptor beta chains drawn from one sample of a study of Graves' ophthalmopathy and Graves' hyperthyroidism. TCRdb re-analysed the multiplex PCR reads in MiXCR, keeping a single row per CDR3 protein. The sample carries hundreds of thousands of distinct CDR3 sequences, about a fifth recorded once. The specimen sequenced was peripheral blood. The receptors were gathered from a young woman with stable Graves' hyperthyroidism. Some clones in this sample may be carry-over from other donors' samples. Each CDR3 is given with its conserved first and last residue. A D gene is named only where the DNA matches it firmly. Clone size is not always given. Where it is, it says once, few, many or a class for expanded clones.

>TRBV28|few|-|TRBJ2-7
TGTGCCAGCAATAGCTCCCCTAGATACGAGCAGTACTTC
CASNSSPRYEQYF
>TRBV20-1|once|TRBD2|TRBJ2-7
TGCAGTGCTAGTACGGCGGGAGCCCCCCATTGGAGGGAGCAGTACTTC
CSASTAGAPHWREQYF
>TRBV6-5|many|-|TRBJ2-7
TGTGCCAGCAGTTACCGTCGGGCTGCCTCGGCCGGGGCCAAGTCCTACGAGCAGTACTTC
CASSYRRAASAGAKSYEQYF
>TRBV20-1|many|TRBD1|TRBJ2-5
TGCAGTGTGACAGGGACACGGGAGACCCAGTACTTC
CSVTGTRETQYF
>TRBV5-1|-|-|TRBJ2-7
TGCGCCAGCAGCTTGGCGGGGAAGCAGTACTTC
CASSLAGKQYF
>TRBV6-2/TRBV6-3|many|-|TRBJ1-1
TGTGCCAGCAGGATGGACAATGGAAACACTGAAGCTTTCTTT
CASRMDNGNTEAFF
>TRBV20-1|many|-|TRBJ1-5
TGCAGTGCCGGCGGCAGGATGGAAGGGAGCAATCAGCCCCAGCATTTT
CSAGGRMEGSNQPQHF
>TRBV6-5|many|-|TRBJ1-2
TGTGCCAGCAGTTACCCCGGGACAAGTAATGGCTACACCTTC
CASSYPGTSNGYTF
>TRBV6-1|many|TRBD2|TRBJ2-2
TGTGCCAGCATGAGGGGTCTAGCGGGATTCACCGGGGAGCTGTTTTTT
CASMRGLAGFTGELFF
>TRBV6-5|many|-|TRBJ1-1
TGTGCCAGCAGTTACTCGCGAAGGGTGGGCACTGAAGCTTTCTTT
CASSYSRRVGTEAFF
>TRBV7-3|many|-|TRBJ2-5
TGTGCCAGCAGCCCAGACATGAGTCTACGGCTTCCGCAAGAGACCCAGTACTTC
CASSPDMSLRLPQETQYF
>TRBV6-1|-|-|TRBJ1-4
TGTGCCAGCAGTGAAGGGACGATGATGAATTGGAAACTGTTTTTT
CASSEGTMMNWKLFF
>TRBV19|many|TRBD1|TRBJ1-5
TGTGCCAGTAGTACTCGGACAGGGTCAATGCCCCAGCATTTT
CASSTRTGSMPQHF
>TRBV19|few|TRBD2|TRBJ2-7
TGTGCCAGTAGTCGGGGGGGCCAAACCTACGAGCAGTACTTC
CASSRGGQTYEQYF
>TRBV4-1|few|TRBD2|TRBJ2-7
TGCGCCAGCAGCAGAGAAGTGCTAGCGGACTCCTACGAGCAGTACTTC
CASSREVLADSYEQYF
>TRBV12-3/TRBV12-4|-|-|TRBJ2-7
TGTGCCAGCAGCCTAGGGGCCAACTACGAGCAGTACTTC
CASSLGANYEQYF
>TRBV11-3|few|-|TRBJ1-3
TGTGCCAGCAGCCTACGGGGTCTCTCTGGAAACACCATATATTTT
CASSLRGLSGNTIYF
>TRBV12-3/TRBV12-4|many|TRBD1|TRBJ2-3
TGTGCCAGCAAACCGGGACAGAGTAAAGATACGCAGTATTTT
CASKPGQSKDTQYF
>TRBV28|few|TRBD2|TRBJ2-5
TGTGCCAGCAGTTTAACGAAGACTAGCGGTTACCAAGAGACCCAGTACTTC
CASSLTKTSGYQETQYF
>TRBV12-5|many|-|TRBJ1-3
TGTGCTAGTGGTTTGGATAGGGGGGTACGTTCTGGAAACACCATATATTTT
CASGLDRGVRSGNTIYF
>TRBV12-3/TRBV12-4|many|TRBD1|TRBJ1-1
TGTGCCAGCAGCCTACAGGGGGCTACTGAAGCTTTCTTT
CASSLQGATEAFF
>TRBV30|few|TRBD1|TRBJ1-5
TGTGCCTGGAGTGTGGTGGACAGGCTGGATCAGCCCCAGCATTTT
CAWSVVDRLDQPQHF
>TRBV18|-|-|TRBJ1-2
TGTGCCAGCTCACCGTTGGAGTCTCGGGGCTACACCTTC
CASSPLESRGYTF
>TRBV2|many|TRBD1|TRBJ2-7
TGTGCCAGCAGACGCACGGACAGGGGGCAGGAGCAGTACTTC
CASRRTDRGQEQYF
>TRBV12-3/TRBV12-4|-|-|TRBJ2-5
TGTGCCAGCAGTCCCACCCCGACAGGGAGGTCGGAGACCCAGTACTTC
CASSPTPTGRSETQYF
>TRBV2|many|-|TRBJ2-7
TGTGCCAGCAGCGGGGAAGGGTACGAGCAGTACTTC
CASSGEGYEQYF
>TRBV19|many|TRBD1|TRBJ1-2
TGTGCCAGTAGTGTTACAGGGGCTGATGGCTACACCTTC
CASSVTGADGYTF
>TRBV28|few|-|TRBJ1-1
TGTGCCAGCAGTTTAGTAGGAACCACTGAAGCTTTCTTT
CASSLVGTTEAFF
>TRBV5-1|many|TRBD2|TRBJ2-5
TGCGCCAGCAGCCCCGGACTAGCGTATGTGGAGACCCAGTACTTC
CASSPGLAYVETQYF
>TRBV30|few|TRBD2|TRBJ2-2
TGTGCCTGGACGCGGGGGTTCACCGGGGAGCTGTTTTTT
CAWTRGFTGELFF
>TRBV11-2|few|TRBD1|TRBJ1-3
TGTGCCAGCAACTTCACAGGGGGCTCTGGAAACACCATATATTTT
CASNFTGGSGNTIYF
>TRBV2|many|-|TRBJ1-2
TGTGCCAGCAGTGTACGCCAAAAGCGGCGGAAAGGCTACACCTTC
CASSVRQKRRKGYTF
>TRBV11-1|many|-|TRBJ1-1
TGTGCCAGCAGCTTAGGTGCAGGGAAGGGGAACACTGAAGCTTTCTTT
CASSLGAGKGNTEAFF
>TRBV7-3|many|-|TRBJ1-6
TGTGCCAGCAGCCGCGGAGGCGTCATGAATTCACCCCTCCACTTT
CASSRGGVMNSPLHF
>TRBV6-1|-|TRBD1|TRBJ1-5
TGTGCCAGCAGCCCGACAGGGGGCCGTCAGCCCCAGCATTTT
CASSPTGGRQPQHF
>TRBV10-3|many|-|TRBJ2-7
TGTGCCATCAGTACAGGGGAGGGCGAGCAGTACTTC
CAISTGEGEQYF
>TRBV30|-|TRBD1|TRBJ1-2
TGTGCCTGGAGTGTACGACAGGGGGCCAGGTCGTTTGGCTACACCTTC
CAWSVRQGARSFGYTF
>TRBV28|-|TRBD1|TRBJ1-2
TGTGCCAGCACTACAGGCGTTAGGGGGCGGTACTATGGCTACACCTTC
CASTTGVRGRYYGYTF
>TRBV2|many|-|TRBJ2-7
TGTGCCAGCAGTGCCCGAGAGCAGTACTTC
CASSAREQYF
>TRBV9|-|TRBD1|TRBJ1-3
TGTGCGTCCGGGCAGGGGGCTGGAAACACCATATATTTT
CASGQGAGNTIYF
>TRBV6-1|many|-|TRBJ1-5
TGTGCCAGCTCCCCCAGGGTCCGTCAGCCCCAGCATTTT
CASSPRVRQPQHF
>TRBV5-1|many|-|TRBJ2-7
TGCGCCAGCAGCTTGGCAATCGGAGCCTACGAGCAGTACTTC
CASSLAIGAYEQYF
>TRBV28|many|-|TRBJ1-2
TGTGCCAGTTCCCCCGGAGGGTTCTATGGCTACACCTTC
CASSPGGFYGYTF
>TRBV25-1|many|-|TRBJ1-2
TGTGCCAGCAGTGAATCATGGGGACCAGGAAGGGATGGCTACACCTTC
CASSESWGPGRDGYTF
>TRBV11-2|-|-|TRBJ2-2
TGTGCCAGCAGCTTAGACCCAGCCCCGAGGAACACCGGGGAGCTGTTTTTT
CASSLDPAPRNTGELFF
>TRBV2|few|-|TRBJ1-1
TGTGCCAGCAGGGAACAGAGCGAAGCTTTCTTT
CASREQSEAFF
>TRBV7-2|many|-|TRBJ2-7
TGTGCCAGCAGCTTAGCAGGGGGGGCTGCCACTGAGCAGTACTTC
CASSLAGGAATEQYF
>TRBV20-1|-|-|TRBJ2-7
TGCAGTGCTAGAAGGACTGACTATTCCTACGAGCAGTACTTC
CSARRTDYSYEQYF
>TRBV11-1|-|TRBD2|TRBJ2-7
TGTGCCAGCAGCACAACCCTACTAGCGGGGGTCACGGGCGAGCAGTACTTC
CASSTTLLAGVTGEQYF
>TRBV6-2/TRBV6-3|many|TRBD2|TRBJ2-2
TGTGCCAGCAGTTACTACTCTTATAGCGGGGGGGCTGCAGGCACCGGGGAGCTGTTTTTT
CASSYYSYSGGAAGTGELFF
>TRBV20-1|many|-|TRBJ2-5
TGCAGTGCTAGAGTTAGCGGCAGGGGGGAGACCCAGTACTTC
CSARVSGRGETQYF
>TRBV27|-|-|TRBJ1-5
TGTGCCAGCCAAAGTTACAGGGAAAGGGGGAATCAGCCCCAGCATTTT
CASQSYRERGNQPQHF
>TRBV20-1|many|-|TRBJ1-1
TGCAGTGCTAGAGATCTAAGGAACACTGAAGCTTTCTTT
CSARDLRNTEAFF